This T cell receptor beta chain stems from a study of cytomegalovirus exposure and HLA in healthy donors. Points from the study as a whole: A likely sequencing artifact accounted for one observed cluster of highly shared sequence variants.

Researchers ran the PCR with 60 Vbeta and 13 Jbeta primers. Measured with immunoSEQ multiplex PCR; TCRdb has only the in-frame clones, and not every one. The table lists 150,000 to 200,000 clones, approximately 80% of them singletons. V was clipped by 0 bases and J by 3 bases, with 18 bases between them. The V gene's germline CDR1 is MGHRA and CDR2 YSYEKL. The CDR3 has 17 residues. Concerning this clone: Its cognate antigen is unknown.

The receptor was isolated from a woman under 30 in good health and CMV-seropositive. The sequenced sample consisted of PBMCs. The chain has TRBV4-1 and TRBJ2-7, with D perhaps matching TRBD1 (5 bases). The CDR3 DNA follows: TGCGCCAGCAGCCAAGAATTCCCTATAGGGGCTGTCTACGAGCAGTACTTC. It specifies CASSQEFPIGAVYEQYF.